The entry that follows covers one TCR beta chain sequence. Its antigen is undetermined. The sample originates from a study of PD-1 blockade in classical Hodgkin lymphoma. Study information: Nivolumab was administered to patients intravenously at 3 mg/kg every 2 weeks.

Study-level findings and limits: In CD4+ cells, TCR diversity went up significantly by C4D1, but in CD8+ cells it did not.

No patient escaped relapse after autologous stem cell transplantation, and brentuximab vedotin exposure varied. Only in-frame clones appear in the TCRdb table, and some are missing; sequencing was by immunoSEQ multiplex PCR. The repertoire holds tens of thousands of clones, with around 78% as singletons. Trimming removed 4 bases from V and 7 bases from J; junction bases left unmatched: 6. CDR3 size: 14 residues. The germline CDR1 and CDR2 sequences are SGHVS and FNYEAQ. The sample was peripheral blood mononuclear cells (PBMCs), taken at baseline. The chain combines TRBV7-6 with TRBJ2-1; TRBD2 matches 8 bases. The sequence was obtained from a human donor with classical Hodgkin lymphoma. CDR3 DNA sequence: TGTGCCAGCAGCTGGTCCGGGACTAGGAATGAGCAGTTCTTC. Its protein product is CASSWSGTRNEQFF.